Listed below are T cell receptor beta chains from one sample, sequenced in a study of PD-1 blockade in classical Hodgkin lymphoma. Method: immunoSEQ multiplex PCR; TCRdb's copy keeps in-frame clones and lacks some. The sample includes 35,000 to 50,000 clones, roughly 65% seen only once; the top ten take 3% to 3.5%. Material: peripheral blood mononuclear cells (PBMCs), obtained before the fourth cycle of nivolumab. Receptor source: a human donor with classical Hodgkin lymphoma. Each CDR3 is given with its conserved first and last residue. D genes are given only for firm matches. Some rows mark clone size as missing; the rest say once, few, many or name a class of expanded clone.

d_call: -
clone_size: few
j_call: TRBJ2-7
v_call: TRBV7-2
cdr3_nt: TGTGCCAGCAGCCAAGGCAGGGAGAACCCCTACGAGCAGTACTTC
cdr3_aa: CASSQGRENPYEQYF

d_call: -
clone_size: few
j_call: TRBJ1-2
v_call: TRBV27
cdr3_nt: TGTGCCAGCAGTTTATTCCCAGAATCCTATGGCTACACCTTC
cdr3_aa: CASSLFPESYGYTF

d_call: -
clone_size: few
j_call: TRBJ2-6
v_call: TRBV18
cdr3_nt: TGTGCCAGCTCACCGGGGCAGCCTGGGGCCAACGTCCTGACTTTC
cdr3_aa: CASSPGQPGANVLTF

d_call: TRBD1
clone_size: few
j_call: TRBJ1-4
v_call: TRBV28
cdr3_nt: TGTGCCAGCAGTTCAGGGGGAGATGAAAAACTGTTTTTT
cdr3_aa: CASSSGGDEKLFF

d_call: -
clone_size: few
j_call: TRBJ2-2
v_call: TRBV19
cdr3_nt: TGTGCCAGTAGTATGAGGGACCGCCCCGGGGAGCTGTTTTTT
cdr3_aa: CASSMRDRPGELFF

d_call: TRBD2
clone_size: -
j_call: TRBJ2-5
v_call: TRBV7-9
cdr3_nt: TGTGCCAGCAGCTTGACTAGCGGGTGGATGGGAGAGCAGTACTTC
cdr3_aa: CASSLTSGWMGEQYF

d_call: -
clone_size: -
j_call: TRBJ2-3
v_call: TRBV20-1
cdr3_nt: TGCAGTGCTCGCCGTTCTAATACGCAGTATTTT
cdr3_aa: CSARRSNTQYF

d_call: TRBD1
clone_size: few
j_call: TRBJ1-2
v_call: TRBV18
cdr3_nt: TGTGCCAGCTCACCGGGACAGGGGTTGACCTATGGCTACACCTTC
cdr3_aa: CASSPGQGLTYGYTF

d_call: -
clone_size: -
j_call: TRBJ2-3
v_call: TRBV6-5
cdr3_nt: TGTGCCAGCAGTTCAGTATTCACAGGGTTGCCAGATACGCAGTATTTT
cdr3_aa: CASSSVFTGLPDTQYF

d_call: -
clone_size: -
j_call: TRBJ1-3
v_call: TRBV15
cdr3_nt: TGTGCCACCAGCAGAGCTTATAGCTCTGGAAACACCATATATTTT
cdr3_aa: CATSRAYSSGNTIYF

d_call: -
clone_size: once
j_call: TRBJ2-7
v_call: TRBV10-2
cdr3_nt: TGCGCCAGCAGTGAGTTTAGGAGCGAGCAGTACTTC
cdr3_aa: CASSEFRSEQYF

d_call: -
clone_size: -
j_call: TRBJ2-5
v_call: TRBV27
cdr3_nt: TGTGCCAGCAGTTCCTACGATCCCCGGGAGACCCAGTACTTC
cdr3_aa: CASSSYDPRETQYF

d_call: -
clone_size: once
j_call: TRBJ2-7
v_call: TRBV10-3
cdr3_nt: TGTGCCATCAGTAACCCGGGACTGGCTCCCTACGAGCAGTACTTC
cdr3_aa: CAISNPGLAPYEQYF

d_call: TRBD2
clone_size: -
j_call: TRBJ2-7
v_call: TRBV18
cdr3_nt: TGTGCCAGCTCACAGCGGGAGTCGTCCTACGAGCAGTACTTC
cdr3_aa: CASSQRESSYEQYF